Listed below are T cell receptor beta chains from one sample, sequenced in a study of OX40 agonist ivuxolimab in advanced cancers. Only in-frame clones appear in the TCRdb table, and some are missing; sequencing was by immunoSEQ multiplex PCR. The sample lists about 52,000 clones; 90% to 95% were seen once. The sequencing used CD4+ or CD8+ T cells sorted from blood, collected in a trial of the OX40 agonist ivuxolimab. The receptor source for this set is an adult with an advanced solid tumor such as melanoma, head and neck, liver or kidney cancer. Each CDR3 is given with its conserved first and last residue. D genes are given only for firm matches. The size field is filled for only some rows; it gives once, few, many or a size class.

d_gene | abundance | j_gene | v_gene | CDR3aa | CDR3nt
TRBD1 | . | TRBJ2-2 | TRBV7-8 | CAHLGGQGSGELFF | TGTGCCCACCTGGGCGGACAGGGGTCTGGGGAGCTGTTTTTT
. | . | TRBJ2-3 | TRBV4-3 | CASSQDWTSTDTQYF | TGCGCCAGCAGCCAAGACTGGACTAGCACAGATACGCAGTATTTT
TRBD1 | . | TRBJ2-7 | TRBV9 | CASSEGQGQYEQYF | TGTGCCAGCAGCGAGGGACAGGGGCAATACGAGCAGTACTTC
. | . | TRBJ2-2 | TRBV7-6 | CASSHPRAGMNTGELFF | TGTGCCAGCAGCCACCCCCGGGCGGGGATGAACACCGGGGAGCTGTTTTTT
. | . | TRBJ2-6 | TRBV5-1 | CASSLSSSGANVLTF | TGCGCCAGCAGCTTGTCTAGCTCTGGGGCCAACGTCCTGACTTTC
. | . | TRBJ1-1 | TRBV5-4 | CASSLRASAPTEAFF | TGTGCCAGCAGCTTGAGAGCCAGTGCGCCAACTGAAGCTTTCTTT
. | . | TRBJ2-1 | TRBV4-3 | CASSQDSGYEGGEQFF | TGCGCCAGCAGCCAAGATAGTGGTTACGAGGGAGGTGAGCAGTTCTTC
. | . | TRBJ1-2 | TRBV27 | CASSFTGTSYGYTF | TGTGCCAGCAGTTTCACAGGGACTTCCTATGGCTACACCTTC
. | . | TRBJ2-7 | TRBV6-1 | CASSPPPSATEQYF | TGTGCCAGCTCTCCTCCGCCTAGCGCTACCGAGCAGTACTTC
. | . | TRBJ1-1 | TRBV27 | CASSSTAWGEAFF | TGTGCCAGCAGTTCAACCGCATGGGGCGAAGCTTTCTTT
. | once | TRBJ1-3 | TRBV19 | CASSIFRGSGNTIYF | TGTGCCAGTAGTATTTTCAGGGGCTCTGGAAACACCATATATTTT
TRBD2 | . | TRBJ2-7 | TRBV15 | CATTPGGRASPYEQYF | TGTGCCACCACCCCGGGGGGGCGGGCTTCACCCTACGAGCAGTACTTC
TRBD2 | . | TRBJ2-7 | TRBV5-6 | CASSLGGSSSYEQYF | TGTGCCAGCAGCTTGGGCGGGAGTAGCTCCTACGAGCAGTACTTC
TRBD1 | . | TRBJ1-2 | TRBV2 | CASSGDRAQNYGYTF | TGTGCCAGCAGCGGGGACAGGGCCCAGAACTATGGCTACACCTTC
. | once | TRBJ2-5 | TRBV7-6 | CASSLRLKSETQYF | TGTGCCAGCAGCTTAAGGCTTAAGTCGGAGACCCAGTACTTC
TRBD1 | . | TRBJ2-7 | TRBV6-5 | CASTGTGGTEQYF | TGTGCCAGTACCGGGACAGGGGGAACCGAGCAGTACTTC
. | . | TRBJ1-1 | TRBV25-1 | CTSSVPAGQGQPQAFF | TGTACCAGCAGTGTTCCGGCCGGGCAGGGGCAACCTCAAGCTTTCTTT
TRBD2 | . | TRBJ2-2 | TRBV5-5 | CASSLLAGRSAGELFF | TGTGCCAGCAGTCTTCTAGCGGGAAGGTCGGCCGGGGAGCTGTTTTTT
. | . | TRBJ2-7 | TRBV4-1 | CASSQGDFNPYEQYF | TGCGCCAGCAGCCAAGGGGACTTTAATCCCTACGAGCAGTACTTC
. | few | TRBJ1-6 | TRBV29-1 | CSAPPQGPRSYNSPLHF | TGCAGCGCTCCCCCCCAGGGTCCTAGGTCCTATAATTCACCCCTCCACTTT
TRBD2 | few | TRBJ2-3 | TRBV27 | CASSLRAGGWVPGTDTQYF | TGTGCCAGCAGTTTACGAGCGGGAGGGTGGGTTCCAGGCACAGATACGCAGTATTTT
. | . | TRBJ2-7 | TRBV15 | CATSRDWGVYYEQYF | TGTGCCACCAGCAGAGACTGGGGGGTCTACTACGAGCAGTACTTC
TRBD2 | few | TRBJ2-3 | TRBV18 | CASSQTSGNADTQYF | TGTGCCAGCTCTCAGACTAGCGGCAACGCAGATACGCAGTATTTT
. | . | TRBJ2-7 | TRBV13 | CASSFRVGSYEQYF | TGTGCCAGCAGCTTCAGGGTAGGCTCCTACGAGCAGTACTTC
TRBD2 | . | TRBJ2-7 | TRBV4-2 | CASSQDSGGGPYEQYF | TGTGCCAGCAGCCAAGATTCGGGGGGAGGGCCCTACGAGCAGTACTTC
. | . | TRBJ2-1 | TRBV19 | CASSIPGGNEQFF | TGTGCCAGTAGTATCCCTGGAGGCAATGAGCAGTTCTTC
. | . | TRBJ1-6 | TRBV7-8 | CASSLYDSRDNSPLHF | TGTGCCAGCAGCTTATATGATAGTAGAGATAATTCACCCCTCCACTTT
. | . | TRBJ1-3 | TRBV28 | CASSLTADSSSGNTIYF | TGTGCCAGCAGTTTAACCGCAGACAGTTCCTCTGGAAACACCATATATTTT
TRBD1 | . | TRBJ2-7 | TRBV7-9 | CASRRGQGEGYEQYF | TGTGCCAGCAGAAGAGGACAGGGTGAAGGCTACGAGCAGTACTTC
. | . | TRBJ2-2 | TRBV5-4 | CASGATPGGELFF | TGTGCCAGCGGCGCCACCCCTGGAGGGGAGCTGTTTTTT
. | . | TRBJ2-4 | TRBV27 | CASGTIAKNIQYF | TGTGCCAGTGGGACGATAGCCAAAAACATTCAGTACTTC
. | . | TRBJ1-2 | TRBV27 | CASSLSAGANYGYTF | TGTGCCAGCAGTTTATCGGCAGGGGCTAACTATGGCTACACCTTC
TRBD1 | . | TRBJ2-7 | TRBV4-1 | CASSESGTGDYEQYF | TGCGCCAGCAGCGAATCCGGGACAGGGGACTACGAGCAGTACTTC
TRBD1 | . | TRBJ1-1 | TRBV7-8 | CASGRRGQASEAFF | TGTGCCAGCGGCCGTAGGGGACAGGCCTCTGAAGCTTTCTTT
TRBD2 | . | TRBJ2-1 | TRBV6-1 | CASSELPGLAESPSYNEQFF | TGTGCCAGCAGTGAACTCCCGGGACTAGCGGAATCGCCCTCCTACAATGAGCAGTTCTTC
. | . | TRBJ2-4 | TRBV4-3 | CASSQVLGGGKNIQYF | TGCGCCAGCAGCCAAGTACTGGGCGGCGGGAAAAACATTCAGTACTTC
. | . | TRBJ2-1 | TRBV4-3 | CASSPWGSSYNEQFF | TGCGCCAGCAGCCCATGGGGCAGCTCCTACAATGAGCAGTTCTTC
. | . | TRBJ2-7 | TRBV13 | CASSRDVSYEQYF | TGTGCCAGCAGTCGTGATGTCTCCTACGAGCAGTACTTC
TRBD2 | . | TRBJ2-7 | TRBV5-6 | CASSFTSEYEQYF | TGTGCCAGCAGTTTTACTAGCGAGTACGAGCAGTACTTC
. | . | TRBJ1-2 | TRBV7-2 | CASSLVGLNYGYTF | TGTGCCAGCAGCTTAGTCGGGTTGAACTATGGCTACACCTTC
TRBD2 | once | TRBJ2-2 | TRBV19 | CASSIALAGGELFF | TGTGCCAGTAGTATAGCCCTAGCGGGAGGGGAGCTGTTTTTT
TRBD2 | . | TRBJ2-7 | TRBV9 | CASSVRSGSDEQYF | TGTGCCAGCAGCGTACGTAGCGGGAGTGACGAGCAGTACTTC
. | . | TRBJ1-1 | TRBV30 | CAWSVSPGGTEAFF | TGTGCCTGGAGTGTTTCCCCGGGGGGCACTGAAGCTTTCTTT
. | . | TRBJ2-1 | TRBV28 | CASSLGYNEQFF | TGTGCCAGCAGTTTAGGTTACAATGAGCAGTTCTTC
. | . | TRBJ1-3 | TRBV9 | CASSVESSGNTIYF | TGTGCCAGCAGCGTAGAAAGCTCTGGAAACACCATATATTTT